This T cell receptor (beta chain) was documented in a study of Ad26.COV2.S vaccination and SARS-CoV-2 variants. About the research overall: Of the COV1001 trial arms, the Ad26.COV2.S arm included the donor. Recipients of Ad26.COV2.S got it intramuscularly, once or twice 56 days apart. The study's findings and limits: Spike-specific TCR breadth ran higher among vaccine recipients than placebo recipients.

Only in-frame clones appear in the TCRdb table, and some are missing; sequencing was by immunoSEQ multiplex PCR. This sample has approximately 460,000 clones, with 80% to 90% found just once. As to this clone: Antigen specificity is unknown. This CDR3 is also generated by other DNA sequences in the sample.

Treatment described: around 19 received Ad26.COV2.S at low or high dose, single or two shots; roughly 5 received placebo; per-sample allocation not given. Sampling was done on day 63 after the first vaccine or placebo injection. It was an adult aged 18-55 years in Boston who was the donor. V shed 5 bases and J shed 3 bases, with 5 bases lying between them. CDR3 length: 11 amino acids. Per the germline V gene, CDR1 is MNHNY and CDR2 is SVGAGI (reference sequence). This receptor was taken from a person aged 18-60 years who received the Ad26.COV2.S COVID-19 vaccine or a placebo. The chain has TRBV6-6 and TRBJ2-7; D is unclear. The sequencing here drew on peripheral blood, taken in a trial of Ad26.COV2.S vaccine versus placebo. This chain's CDR3 is CASSPSYEQYF. In nucleotides, the CDR3 is TGTGCCAGCAGTCCCAGCTACGAGCAGTACTTC.